Below, 19 T cell receptor beta chains from the same sample are listed, as sequenced in a study of cytomegalovirus exposure and HLA in healthy donors. Primers for the PCR totalled 60 Vbeta and 13 Jbeta. Only in-frame clones appear in the TCRdb table, and some are missing; sequencing was by immunoSEQ multiplex PCR. The table shows about 77,000 clones, with around 78% occurring only once. The sample consisted of PBMCs. These TCRs come from a man between 40 and 49 years old in good health and CMV-seronegative.

The chain's CDR3 is CASTTRGTDTQYF. DNA of the CDR3: TGTGCCAGCACCACCCGGGGCACAGATACGCAGTATTTT. The genes are TRBV5-4 and TRBJ2-3; the D is unclear. The length of the CDR3 is 13 residues. V lost 6 bases to trimming and J lost 1 base, with 9 bases between them. The germline gives CDR1 SGHNT, CDR2 YYREEE (reference sequence).

This CDR3 reads CASGGTGGNTEAFF. The CDR3 DNA sequence: TGTGCCAGCGGGGGGACAGGGGGGAACACTGAAGCTTTCTTT. The chain has TRBV5-6 and TRBJ1-1; 11 bases line up with TRBD1. The V gene's germline CDR1 is SGHDT and CDR2 YYEEEE. Germline trimming cut 7 bases from V and 1 base from J; bases unmatched to any gene: 3. This CDR3 has 14 residues.

The V gene is TRBV9, the J gene TRBJ2-7; tentative D call: TRBD2 (6 bases). There are 14 residues in the CDR3. V was trimmed by 0 bases and J by 2 bases, leaving 9 bases between them. CDR1 and CDR2 (germline): SGDLS, YYNGEE. The CDR3 sequence: CASSVGWGAYEQYF. The CDR3 DNA reads as TGTGCCAGCAGCGTAGGCTGGGGGGCCTACGAGCAGTACTTC.

With regard to this clone: At one end the junction does not follow the germline gene, possibly because of a read error. The gene calls are TRBV7-7 and TRBJ2-2; 9 nucleotides match TRBD2. This CDR3 spans 17 amino acids. CDR1 is SSHAT, CDR2 FNYEAQ, per germline (reference sequence). In DNA, the CDR3 is TGTGCTAGCAGCTTAGAGGTAGCGGGAGCTGTCACCGGGGAGCTGTTTTTT. Amino acids: CASSLEVAGAVTGELFF.

The chain has TRBV28 and TRBJ2-2; tentatively, D is TRBD1 (7 bases). Trimming pared 10 bases from V and 2 bases from J, leaving 14 bases between. The V gene's germline CDR1 is MDHEN and CDR2 SYDVKM. The CDR3 is 14 amino acids. The CDR3 here is CAIKEGANTGELFF. The CDR3 DNA reads TGTGCCATAAAGGAGGGGGCTAACACCGGGGAGCTGTTTTTT.

The chain combines TRBV5-4 with TRBJ2-1, with TRBD1 matching over 9 bases. V shed 4 bases and J 8 bases; nucleotides not matched to a gene: 7. CDR3 length equals 14 residues. Germline V gene data show CDR1 as SGHNT and CDR2 as YYREEE (reference sequence). The CDR3 reads CASSRDRVLDEQFF. The DNA of the CDR3 is TGTGCCAGCAGCCGGGACAGGGTGTTAGATGAGCAGTTCTTC.

Comment on this clone: Within the sample, other DNA sequences also encode this same CDR3. This chain links TRBV7-2 with TRBJ2-2; D is perhaps TRBD1 (6 bases). This CDR3 is 14 amino acids long. Germline V CDR1 and CDR2: SGHTA, FQGNSA. Between the trimmed V and J ends, which lost 2 bases and 4 bases, there was a span of 8 bases. The CDR3 bases are TGTGCCAGCAGCTTACAGGGGCGCACCGGGGAGCTGTTTTTT. It encodes CASSLQGRTGELFF.

The CDR3 here is CASFTNPPDILNTEAFF. The DNA for the CDR3 is TGTGCCAGCTTCACCAACCCTCCGGACATCCTGAACACTGAAGCTTTCTTT. This chain links TRBV18 with TRBJ1-1, with D maybe TRBD1 (5 bases). The germline V gene encodes CDR1 KGHSH and CDR2 LQKENI. This CDR3 comprises 17 residues. Trimming left V 7 bases short and J 0 bases short, with 21 bases between.

The gene calls are TRBV10-3 and TRBJ2-2; the match to TRBD1 covers 7 bases. Germline-derived CDR1 and CDR2 are ENHRY and SYGVKD. V shed 6 bases, J shed 4 bases, and the junction held 14 bases outside the gene matches. The CDR3 extends over 17 amino acids. CDR3 sequence (DNA): TGTGCCATCAGGGAAGACAGGGTTCTGCTCGGCACCGGGGAGCTGTTTTTT. Encoded protein: CAIREDRVLLGTGELFF.

V is TRBV10-1 and J is TRBJ2-7; 13 nucleotides align to TRBD2. V shed 4 bases, J shed 2 bases, and the junction held 8 bases outside the gene matches. CDR1 is WNHNN, CDR2 SYGVQD, per germline (reference sequence). CDR3 length: 17 residues. The CDR3 region has the DNA TGCGCCAGCAGTGCGCCTCGGACTAGCGGGGGTACCTACGAGCAGTACTTC. Protein: CASSAPRTSGGTYEQYF.

The V and J genes are TRBV27 and TRBJ2-2, with a possible D match to TRBD2 (5 bases). Germline loops: CDR1 MNHEY, CDR2 SMNVEV (reference sequence). The CDR3 totals 15 residues. Trimming left V 3 bases short and J 4 bases short, with 12 bases between. The CDR3 protein is CASSLASPTTGELFF. The CDR3 nucleotides are TGTGCCAGCAGTTTGGCTAGCCCCACCACCGGGGAGCTGTTTTTT.

The rearrangement uses TRBV27 and TRBJ2-6; tentative D call: TRBD2 (7 bases). Trimming left V 5 bases short and J 3 bases short, with 14 bases between. The germline gives CDR1 MNHEY, CDR2 SMNVEV (reference sequence). This CDR3 comprises 16 residues. The CDR3 DNA sequence: TGTGCCAGCAGTCCGGGGGGCGCTTTTGGGGCCAACGTCCTGACTTTC. Translated, it gives CASSPGGAFGANVLTF.

This clone has only one observation. The chain employs TRBV11-2 and TRBJ2-5, with D hard to call. V dropped 5 bases and J dropped 1 base, with 8 bases sitting between them. Per the germline V gene, CDR1 is SGHAT and CDR2 is FQNNGV. The CDR3 consists of 13 residues. CDR3 nucleotide sequence: TGTGCCAGCAGCACTTCACCCCAAGAGACCCAGTACTTC. It codes for CASSTSPQETQYF.

The gene calls are TRBV6-6 and TRBJ2-3; 13 bases are a match to TRBD2. Germline lookup yields CDR1 MNHNY and CDR2 SVGAGI (reference sequence). The CDR3 runs to 15 residues. J lost 8 bases, V lost 7 bases, and 9 bases had no gene match. The CDR3 sequence: CASTDGLAGVSTQYF. CDR3 nucleotides: TGTGCCAGCACCGACGGACTAGCGGGAGTAAGTACGCAGTATTTT.

The rearrangement uses TRBV18 and TRBJ2-3; no definite D call. Germline values: CDR1 KGHSH, CDR2 LQKENI. Trimming took off 3 bases at V and 0 bases at J, with 7 bases between the two ends. The CDR3 runs to 14 residues. CDR3 sequence reads: CASSPRSSTDTQYF. CDR3 DNA sequence: TGTGCCAGCTCACCGCGGTCTAGCACAGATACGCAGTATTTT.

The V gene is TRBV28, the J gene TRBJ2-7, with no clear D. Trimming stripped 2 bases from V and 0 bases from J, with 8 bases between. Germline CDR1 is MDHEN and CDR2 is SYDVKM. This CDR3 is 14 amino acids long. The CDR3 nucleotides read TGTGCCAGCAGTTTAGCGGCTTACTCCTACGAGCAGTACTTC. Translated: CASSLAAYSYEQYF.

The chain employs TRBV28 and TRBJ2-3; TRBD2 aligns across 9 bases. The CDR3 is 17 residues long. V lost 5 bases, J lost 1 base, and 10 bases stayed unmatched. Germline V gene data show CDR1 as MDHEN and CDR2 as SYDVKM. The CDR3 protein is CASSPLVAGDGTDTQYF. DNA for the CDR3: TGTGCCAGCAGTCCTCTGGTAGCGGGAGATGGCACAGATACGCAGTATTTT.

Points on this clone: Different DNA sequences within this sample yield the same CDR3. The V and J genes are TRBV4-1 and TRBJ1-1, with D possibly matching TRBD1 (5 bases). The ends were cut back, 6 bases at V and 0 bases at J, with 17 bases in the middle. Germline assignment: CDR1 MGHRA and CDR2 YSYEKL. The CDR3 contains 16 residues. The CDR3 DNA reads TGCGCCAGCAGTCTCCTCCCGACAGCCCTGAACACTGAAGCTTTCTTT. Residues: CASSLLPTALNTEAFF.

In its sample, this clone was seen once. The gene calls are TRBV11-2 and TRBJ2-5; 8 bases map to TRBD2. With V trimmed by 6 bases and J by 5 bases, 8 bases remained unmatched. This CDR3 contains 14 residues. Germline V CDR1 and CDR2: SGHAT, FQNNGV. Here the CDR3 DNA reads TGTGCCAGCAGGAATCTAGCGGGTGGGGAGACCCAGTACTTC. It codes for CASRNLAGGETQYF.